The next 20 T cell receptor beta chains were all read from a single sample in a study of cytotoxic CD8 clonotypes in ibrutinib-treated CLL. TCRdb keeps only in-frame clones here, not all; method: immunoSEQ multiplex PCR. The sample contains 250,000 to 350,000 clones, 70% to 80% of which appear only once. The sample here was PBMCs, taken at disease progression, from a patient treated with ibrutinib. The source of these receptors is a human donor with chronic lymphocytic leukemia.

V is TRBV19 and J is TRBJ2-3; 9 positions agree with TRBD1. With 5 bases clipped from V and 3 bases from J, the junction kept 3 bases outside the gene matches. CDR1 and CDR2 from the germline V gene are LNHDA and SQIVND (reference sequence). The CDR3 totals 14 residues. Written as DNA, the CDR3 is TGTGCCAGTAGTTCCGGGACAGGGACAGATACGCAGTATTTT. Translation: CASSSGTGTDTQYF.

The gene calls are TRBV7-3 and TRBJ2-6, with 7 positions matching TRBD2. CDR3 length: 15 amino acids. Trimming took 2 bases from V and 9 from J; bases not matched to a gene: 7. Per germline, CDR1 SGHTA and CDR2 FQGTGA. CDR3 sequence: CASSLRGGMNNVLTF. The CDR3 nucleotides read TGTGCCAGCAGCTTACGGGGAGGGATGAACAACGTCCTGACTTTC.

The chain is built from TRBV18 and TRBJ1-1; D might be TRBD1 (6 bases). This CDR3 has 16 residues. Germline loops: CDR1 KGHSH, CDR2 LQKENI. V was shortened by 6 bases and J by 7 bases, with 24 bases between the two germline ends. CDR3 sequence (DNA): TGTGCCAGCTCCCCCGAGGGGGGGTCAGGCCTGGATGAAGCTTTCTTT. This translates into CASSPEGGSGLDEAFF.

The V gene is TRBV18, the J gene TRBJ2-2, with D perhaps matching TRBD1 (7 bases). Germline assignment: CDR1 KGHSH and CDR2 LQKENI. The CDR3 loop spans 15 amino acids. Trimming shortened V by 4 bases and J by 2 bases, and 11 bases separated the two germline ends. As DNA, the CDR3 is TGTGCCAGCTCACGGAGGGACAGCAACACCGGGGAGCTGTTTTTT. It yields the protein CASSRRDSNTGELFF.

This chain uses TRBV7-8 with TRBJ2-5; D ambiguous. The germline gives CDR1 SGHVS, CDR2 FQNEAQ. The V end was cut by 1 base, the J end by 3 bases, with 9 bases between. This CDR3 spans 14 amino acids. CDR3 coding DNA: TGTGCCAGCAGCTTAGTGGAGACGGAAGAGACCCAGTACTTC. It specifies CASSLVETEETQYF.

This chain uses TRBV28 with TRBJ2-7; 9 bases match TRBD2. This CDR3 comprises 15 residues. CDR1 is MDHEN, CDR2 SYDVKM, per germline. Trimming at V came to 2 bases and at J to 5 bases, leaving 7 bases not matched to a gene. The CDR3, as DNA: TGTGCCAGCAGTTTAACGGCTAGCGGGATCAACGAGCAGTACTTC. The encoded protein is CASSLTASGINEQYF. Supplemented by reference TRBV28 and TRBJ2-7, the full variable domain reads DVKVTQSSRYLVKRTGEKVFLECVQDMDHENMFWYRQDPGLGLRLIYFSYDVKMKEKGDIPEGYSVSREKKERFSLILESASTNQTSMYLCASSLTASGINEQYFGPGTRLTVT.

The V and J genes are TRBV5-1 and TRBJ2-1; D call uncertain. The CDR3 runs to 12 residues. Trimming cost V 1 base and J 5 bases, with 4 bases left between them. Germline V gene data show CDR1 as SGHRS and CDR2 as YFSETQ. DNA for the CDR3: TGCGCCAGCAGCTTGTTGAACAATGAGCAGTTCTTC. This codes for CASSLLNNEQFF.

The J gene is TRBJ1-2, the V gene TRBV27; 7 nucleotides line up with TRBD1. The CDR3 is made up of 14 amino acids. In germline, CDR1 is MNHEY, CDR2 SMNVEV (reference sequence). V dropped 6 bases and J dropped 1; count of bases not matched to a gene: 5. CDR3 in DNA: TGTGCCAGCAGGAGAGGGGGCAGTAACTATGGCTACACCTTC. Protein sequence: CASRRGGSNYGYTF.

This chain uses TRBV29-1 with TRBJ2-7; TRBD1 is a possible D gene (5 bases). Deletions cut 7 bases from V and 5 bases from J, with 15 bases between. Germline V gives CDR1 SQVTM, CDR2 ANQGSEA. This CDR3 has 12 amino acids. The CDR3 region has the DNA TGCAGCGCCTCTCGTGGGGCCAACGAGCAGTACTTC. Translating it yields CSASRGANEQYF.

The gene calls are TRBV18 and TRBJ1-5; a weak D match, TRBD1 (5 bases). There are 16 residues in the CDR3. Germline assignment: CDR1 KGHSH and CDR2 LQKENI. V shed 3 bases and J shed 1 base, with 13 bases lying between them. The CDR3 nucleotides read TGTGCCAGCTCACCGCGCGAGGGGCCCAGCAATCAGCCCCAGCATTTT. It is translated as CASSPREGPSNQPQHF.

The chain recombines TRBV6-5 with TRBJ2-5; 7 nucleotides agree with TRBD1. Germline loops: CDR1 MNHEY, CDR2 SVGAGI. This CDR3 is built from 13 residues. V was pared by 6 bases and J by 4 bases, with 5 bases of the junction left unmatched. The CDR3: CASRTGFLETQYF. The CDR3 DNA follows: TGTGCCAGCAGGACAGGGTTTTTAGAGACCCAGTACTTC.

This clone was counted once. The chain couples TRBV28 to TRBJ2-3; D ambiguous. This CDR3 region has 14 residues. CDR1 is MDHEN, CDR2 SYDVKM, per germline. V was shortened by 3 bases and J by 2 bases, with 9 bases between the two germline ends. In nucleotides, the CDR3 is TGTGCCAGCAGTTTTGCTATTCACACAGATACGCAGTATTTT. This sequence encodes CASSFAIHTDTQYF.

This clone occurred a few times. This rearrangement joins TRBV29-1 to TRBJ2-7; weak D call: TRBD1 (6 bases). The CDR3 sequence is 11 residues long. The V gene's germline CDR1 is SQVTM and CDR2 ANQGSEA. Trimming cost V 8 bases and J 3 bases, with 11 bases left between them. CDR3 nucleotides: TGCAGCTATACAGGGTTCTACGAGCAGTACTTC. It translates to CSYTGFYEQYF.

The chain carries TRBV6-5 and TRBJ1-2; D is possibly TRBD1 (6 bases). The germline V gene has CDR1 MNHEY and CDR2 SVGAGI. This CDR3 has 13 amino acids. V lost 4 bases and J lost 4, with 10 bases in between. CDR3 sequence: CASSSTGPYGYTF. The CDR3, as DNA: TGTGCCAGCAGTTCCACAGGGCCCTATGGCTACACCTTC.

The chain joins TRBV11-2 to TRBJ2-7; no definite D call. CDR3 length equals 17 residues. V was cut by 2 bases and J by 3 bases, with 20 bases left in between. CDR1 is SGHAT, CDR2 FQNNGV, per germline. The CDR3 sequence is CASSLSRQVTILYEQYF. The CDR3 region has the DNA TGTGCCAGCAGCTTAAGTCGGCAGGTGACAATCCTCTACGAGCAGTACTTC.

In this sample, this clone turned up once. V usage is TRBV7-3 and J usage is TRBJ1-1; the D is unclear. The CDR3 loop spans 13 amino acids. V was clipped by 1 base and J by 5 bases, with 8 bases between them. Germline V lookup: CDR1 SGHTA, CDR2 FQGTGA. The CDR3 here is CASSLIGLTEAFF. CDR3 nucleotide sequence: TGTGCCAGCAGCTTAATAGGTCTTACTGAAGCTTTCTTT. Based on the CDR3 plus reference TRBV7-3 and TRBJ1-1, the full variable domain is GAGVSQTPSNKVTEKGKYVELRCDPISGHTALYWYRQSLGQGPEFLIYFQGTGAADDSGLPNDRFFAVRPEGSVSTLKIQRTERGDSAVYLCASSLIGLTEAFFGQGTRLTVV.

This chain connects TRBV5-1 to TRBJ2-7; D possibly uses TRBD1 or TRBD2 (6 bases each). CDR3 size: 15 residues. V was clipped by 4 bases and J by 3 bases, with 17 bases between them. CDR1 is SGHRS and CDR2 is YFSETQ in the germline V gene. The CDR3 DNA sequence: TGCGCCAGCAGCGGACGCGGGACACGTGGCTACGAGCAGTACTTC. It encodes CASSGRGTRGYEQYF.

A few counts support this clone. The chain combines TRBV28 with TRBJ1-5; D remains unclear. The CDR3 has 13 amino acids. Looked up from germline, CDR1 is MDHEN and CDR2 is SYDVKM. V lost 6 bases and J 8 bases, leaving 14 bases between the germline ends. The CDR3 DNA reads TGTGCCAGCAGCCAAGACGATTGGGAGCCCCAGCATTTT. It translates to CASSQDDWEPQHF.

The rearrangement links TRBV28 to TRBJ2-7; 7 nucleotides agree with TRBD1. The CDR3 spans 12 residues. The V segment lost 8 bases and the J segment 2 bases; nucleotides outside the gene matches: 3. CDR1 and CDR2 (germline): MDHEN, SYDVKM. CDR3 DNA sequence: TGTGCCAGCCAGGGGACAGCCTACGAGCAGTACTTC. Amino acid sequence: CASQGTAYEQYF.

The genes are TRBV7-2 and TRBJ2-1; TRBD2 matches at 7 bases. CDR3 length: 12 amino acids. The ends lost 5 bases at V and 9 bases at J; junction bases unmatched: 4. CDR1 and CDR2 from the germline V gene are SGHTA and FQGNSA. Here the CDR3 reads CASSRGGGEQFF. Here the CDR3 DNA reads TGTGCCAGCAGCCGCGGCGGGGGTGAGCAGTTCTTC.